This T cell receptor (beta chain) came from a study of T-cell reconstitution after alpha-beta-depleted transplantation in children. Molecular barcoding with unique molecular identifiers was used for the TCRbeta library. TCRdb reprocessed the PCR reads via MiXCR and lists one record per CDR3 protein. The sample yields approximately 500,000 distinct CDR3 sequences, more than 9% seen once. Per germline, CDR1 SGHDN and CDR2 FVKESK. The CDR3 length is 16 residues. The V end was cut by 0 bases, the J end by 8 bases, with 17 bases between. This clonotype was observed at least ten times. Its antigen is not known. Study-wide findings and caveats: Some patients' high day-60 TCRbeta diversity was traced to surviving recipient T cells and thymic progenitors. T cells produced anew were the main source of T-cell counts and diversity one year after transplant. About two months after transplant, alpha-beta T cells reportedly came from several hundred expanded graft clones.

The receptor was isolated from a child younger than 10 with inherited bone marrow failure, due to receive a stem cell transplant. V gene TRBV14 combines with J gene TRBJ2-1; D may match TRBD1 or TRBD2 (5 bases each). The specimen comprised PBMCs, sampled before TCRalphabeta/CD19-depleted stem cell transplant. The chain's CDR3 is CASSQESAERGDEQFF. Written as DNA, the CDR3 is TGTGCCAGCAGCCAAGAGTCAGCCGAGAGGGGCGATGAGCAGTTCTTC.